The clone carrying this T cell receptor (beta chain) was counted between two and nine times. Its antigen remains unknown. Germline V gene data show CDR1 as SGHVS and CDR2 as FQNEAQ. V lost 2 bases, J lost 8 bases, and 10 bases lay in between. The CDR3 has 13 amino acids. A TCRbeta library incorporating unique molecular identifiers was prepared. MiXCR was run by TCRdb on the PCR reads, yielding one entry per CDR3 protein. The top ten hold around two fifths of the sample, which has around 370,000 distinct CDR3 sequences, about a sixth seen once. The sample belongs to a study of T-cell reconstitution after alpha-beta-depleted transplantation in children. Findings of the study overall: When one year had passed after transplant, most T-cell counts and diversity came from newly produced T cells. Day-60 TCRbeta diversity that was high in some patients was derived from surviving recipient T cells and thymic progenitors. Several hundred graft clones that had expanded were reportedly the source of alpha-beta T cells about two months after transplant.

The source was PBMCs, mostly from graft donor cells, collected 360 days after TCRalphabeta/CD19-depleted stem cell transplant. The V and J genes are TRBV7-8 and TRBJ2-1; D is ambiguous. The receptor was isolated from a male patient between 2 and 10 years old who had a stem cell transplant for acute lymphoblastic leukemia, so the T cells may come from the graft donor. CDR3 nucleotides: TGTGCCAGCAGCTTAAACTTAAGGGATGAGCAGTTCTTC. Amino acids: CASSLNLRDEQFF.